Listed below are T cell receptor beta chains from one sample, sequenced in a study of identical twins. One entry per CDR3 protein results from TCRdb running MiXCR on the 5' RACE reads. Seen here are some 1,600,000 distinct CDR3 sequences, about 31% observed once, and the top ten hold approximately 0.25%. Sequencing input: cord blood. All receptors come from a newborn girl in good health. The CDR3 runs from the conserved cysteine through the conserved F or W. Fields, in order: D gene, J gene, clone size, V gene, CDR3 protein, CDR3 DNA. The D gene is left open where the match is weak. The size entry is marked missing in some rows and otherwise reads once, few, many or a size class.

D: NA
J: TRBJ1-1
size: few
V: TRBV2
CDR3: CASSDGGAMNTEAFF
DNA: TGTGCCAGCAGTGATGGGGGGGCCATGAACACTGAAGCTTTCTTT

D: TRBD2
J: TRBJ2-1
size: few
V: TRBV2
CDR3: CASRRASGSYYNEQFF
DNA: TGTGCCAGCAGGAGGGCTAGCGGGAGCTATTACAATGAGCAGTTCTTC

D: NA
J: TRBJ1-4
size: NA
V: TRBV20-1
CDR3: CSATPFNEKLFF
DNA: TGCAGTGCTACCCCCTTTAATGAAAAACTGTTTTTT

D: NA
J: TRBJ2-1
size: many
V: TRBV2
CDR3: CASRVNNEQFF
DNA: TGTGCCAGCAGGGTGAACAATGAGCAGTTCTTC

D: NA
J: TRBJ2-1
size: few
V: TRBV12-3/TRBV12-4
CDR3: CASITSGGASNEQFF
DNA: TGTGCCAGCATTACTTCAGGGGGGGCTAGCAATGAGCAGTTCTTC

D: TRBD2
J: TRBJ2-3
size: few
V: TRBV25-1
CDR3: CASSAIAGGHTDTQYF
DNA: TGTGCCAGCAGTGCGATAGCGGGGGGGCACACAGATACGCAGTATTTT

D: TRBD2
J: TRBJ2-1
size: NA
V: TRBV28
CDR3: CASRGGGRSYNEQFF
DNA: TGTGCCAGCAGAGGAGGCGGGAGAAGCTACAATGAGCAGTTCTTC

D: TRBD1
J: TRBJ1-5
size: once
V: TRBV3-1
CDR3: CASSRSAGTGHQPQHF
DNA: TGTGCCAGCAGCCGTTCTGCCGGGACAGGGCATCAGCCCCAGCATTTT

D: NA
J: TRBJ1-2
size: few
V: TRBV18
CDR3: CASSPSGVDYGYTF
DNA: TGTGCCAGCTCACCCTCAGGGGTAGACTATGGCTACACCTTC

D: TRBD2
J: TRBJ2-5
size: NA
V: TRBV25-1
CDR3: CASSEQGGRETQYF
DNA: TGTGCCAGCAGTGAACAGGGAGGGCGGGAGACCCAGTACTTC

D: NA
J: TRBJ2-3
size: NA
V: TRBV20-1
CDR3: CSARATSRADTQYF
DNA: TGCAGTGCTAGGGCAACCTCTAGGGCAGATACGCAGTATTTT

D: NA
J: TRBJ2-1
size: NA
V: TRBV28
CDR3: CASSSLTRAYNEQFF
DNA: TGTGCCAGCAGTTCGTTGACTCGGGCGTACAATGAGCAGTTCTTC

D: TRBD1
J: TRBJ1-2
size: few
V: TRBV10-3
CDR3: CAIYTTGGGYTF
DNA: TGTGCCATCTACACGACAGGGGGTGGCTACACCTTC

D: NA
J: TRBJ2-3
size: few
V: TRBV18
CDR3: CASSPSPYTDTQYF
DNA: TGTGCCAGCTCACCGTCTCCCTACACGGATACGCAGTATTTT

D: TRBD2
J: TRBJ2-3
size: few
V: TRBV24-1
CDR3: CATSDRVAGSTDTQYF
DNA: TGTGCCACCAGTGATCGAGTAGCGGGGAGCACAGATACGCAGTATTTT

D: TRBD1
J: TRBJ2-1
size: NA
V: TRBV5-1
CDR3: CASSFWPGGNEQFF
DNA: TGCGCCAGCAGCTTTTGGCCAGGGGGTAATGAGCAGTTCTTC

D: NA
J: TRBJ2-4
size: few
V: TRBV29-1
CDR3: CSVEDLSGSAKNIQYF
DNA: TGCAGCGTTGAAGATCTTTCGGGGTCAGCCAAAAACATTCAGTACTTC

D: TRBD1
J: TRBJ2-5
size: NA
V: TRBV5-1
CDR3: CASSLTGQGREQYF
DNA: TGCGCCAGCAGCTTGACGGGACAGGGTAGGGAGCAGTACTTC

D: NA
J: TRBJ1-5
size: few
V: TRBV29-1
CDR3: CSVGSGSGQPQHF
DNA: TGCAGCGTTGGGTCAGGGTCTGGTCAGCCCCAGCATTTT

D: TRBD1
J: TRBJ2-5
size: NA
V: TRBV29-1
CDR3: CSVERSGGFETQYF
DNA: TGCAGCGTTGAAAGGTCAGGGGGCTTCGAGACCCAGTACTTC

D: TRBD1
J: TRBJ1-6
size: NA
V: TRBV12-3/TRBV12-4
CDR3: CASSPDRAAGNSPLHF
DNA: TGTGCCAGCAGCCCTGACAGGGCGGCGGGCAATTCACCCCTCCACTTT

D: NA
J: TRBJ2-1
size: few
V: TRBV5-1
CDR3: CASSLALEDNEQFF
DNA: TGCGCCAGCAGCTTGGCCCTAGAAGACAATGAGCAGTTCTTC

D: NA
J: TRBJ2-2
size: NA
V: TRBV6-6
CDR3: CASSSIDPNTGELFF
DNA: TGTGCCAGCAGCTCTATCGACCCGAACACCGGGGAGCTGTTTTTT

D: TRBD2
J: TRBJ2-5
size: few
V: TRBV4-2
CDR3: CASSQDGTRLQETQYF
DNA: TGTGCCAGCAGCCAAGATGGGACTAGGCTCCAAGAGACCCAGTACTTC

D: TRBD1
J: TRBJ1-3
size: NA
V: TRBV12-3/TRBV12-4
CDR3: CASSLRRGQGNTIYF
DNA: TGTGCCAGCAGTTTGCGCAGGGGGCAAGGAAACACCATATATTTT

D: TRBD1
J: TRBJ2-7
size: NA
V: TRBV12-3/TRBV12-4
CDR3: CASSWGQGPSYEQYF
DNA: TGTGCCAGCAGTTGGGGACAGGGTCCCTCCTACGAGCAGTACTTC

D: TRBD2
J: TRBJ2-7
size: NA
V: TRBV11-2
CDR3: CASSLVWASGTHEQYF
DNA: TGTGCCAGCAGCTTAGTCTGGGCTAGCGGGACCCACGAGCAGTACTTC

D: NA
J: TRBJ1-5
size: NA
V: TRBV5-1
CDR3: CASSSTGLSQPQHF
DNA: TGCGCCAGCAGCTCAACAGGGTTGTCTCAGCCCCAGCATTTT

D: NA
J: TRBJ1-5
size: few
V: TRBV28
CDR3: CASTPGRSNQPQHF
DNA: TGTGCCAGCACCCCGGGACGGTCCAATCAGCCCCAGCATTTT

D: TRBD2
J: TRBJ2-5
size: few
V: TRBV7-2
CDR3: CASSPSGLAGGYETQYF
DNA: TGTGCCAGCAGCCCCTCGGGACTAGCGGGGGGCTATGAGACCCAGTACTTC

D: NA
J: TRBJ1-1
size: few
V: TRBV5-1
CDR3: CASSSREDDEAFF
DNA: TGCGCCAGCAGCTCGAGGGAGGACGATGAAGCTTTCTTT

D: TRBD1
J: TRBJ2-1
size: NA
V: TRBV5-1
CDR3: CASSFRQGDNNEQFF
DNA: TGCGCCAGCAGCTTTAGACAGGGGGATAACAATGAGCAGTTCTTC

D: TRBD1
J: TRBJ1-6
size: NA
V: TRBV4-1
CDR3: CASSRGQGDSPLHF
DNA: TGCGCCAGCAGCCGCGGACAGGGAGATTCACCCCTCCACTTT

D: NA
J: TRBJ2-1
size: few
V: TRBV5-1
CDR3: CASVRGDSYNEQFF
DNA: TGCGCCAGCGTCCGTGGGGATTCCTACAATGAGCAGTTCTTC

D: NA
J: TRBJ2-3
size: NA
V: TRBV3-1
CDR3: CASSQEDPRLTTDTQYF
DNA: TGTGCCAGCAGCCAGGAAGACCCGCGACTGACCACAGATACGCAGTATTTT

D: NA
J: TRBJ2-1
size: NA
V: TRBV9
CDR3: CASSVEGEQFF
DNA: TGTGCCAGCAGCGTAGAGGGCGAGCAGTTCTTC

D: NA
J: TRBJ1-4
size: once
V: TRBV10-1
CDR3: CASSESRYPEKLFF
DNA: TGCGCCAGCAGTGAGTCGAGATACCCTGAAAAACTGTTTTTT

D: NA
J: TRBJ2-7
size: many
V: TRBV20-1
CDR3: CSARWDTYEQYF
DNA: TGCAGTGCTAGATGGGACACCTACGAGCAGTACTTC

D: NA
J: TRBJ2-7
size: few
V: TRBV11-2
CDR3: CASSSRADPSYEQYF
DNA: TGTGCCAGCAGCTCACGAGCGGATCCCTCCTACGAGCAGTACTTC

D: NA
J: TRBJ1-5
size: few
V: TRBV29-1
CDR3: CSVQQGLNQPQHF
DNA: TGCAGCGTTCAACAGGGTCTCAATCAGCCCCAGCATTTT

D: NA
J: TRBJ2-4
size: NA
V: TRBV27
CDR3: CASSLQTGPWGIQYF
DNA: TGTGCCAGCAGTCTCCAAACAGGGCCCTGGGGCATTCAGTACTTC

D: TRBD1
J: TRBJ1-5
size: few
V: TRBV20-1
CDR3: CSARDPGQGNQPQHF
DNA: TGCAGTGCTAGGGACCCGGGACAGGGCAATCAGCCCCAGCATTTT

D: NA
J: TRBJ1-6
size: few
V: TRBV27
CDR3: CASSFTGMENSPLHF
DNA: TGTGCCAGCAGTTTCACAGGGATGGAGAATTCACCCCTCCACTTT

D: NA
J: TRBJ1-1
size: few
V: TRBV12-3/TRBV12-4
CDR3: CASTSGLNTEAFF
DNA: TGTGCCAGCACCTCGGGACTGAACACTGAAGCTTTCTTT

D: NA
J: TRBJ1-1
size: once
V: TRBV5-1
CDR3: CASSLELVTGGQAFF
DNA: TGCGCCAGCAGCTTGGAGCTTGTAACTGGGGGTCAAGCTTTCTTT

D: NA
J: TRBJ2-7
size: few
V: TRBV5-1
CDR3: CASSLGRVGGSYNEQYF
DNA: TGCGCCAGCAGCTTGGGTCGGGTGGGAGGCTCCTACAATGAGCAGTACTTC

D: TRBD2
J: TRBJ2-3
size: NA
V: TRBV6-1
CDR3: CASSHSGGTNSLSTDTQYF
DNA: TGTGCCAGCAGTCATAGCGGGGGAACCAACTCCCTTAGCACAGATACGCAGTATTTT

D: NA
J: TRBJ1-2
size: NA
V: TRBV27
CDR3: CASSLGPMGGYTF
DNA: TGTGCCAGCAGTTTGGGCCCAATGGGAGGCTACACCTTC

D: NA
J: TRBJ2-3
size: NA
V: TRBV2
CDR3: CASSEVLGLGTQYF
DNA: TGTGCCAGCAGTGAAGTTCTAGGCCTGGGTACGCAGTATTTT

D: TRBD1
J: TRBJ1-1
size: few
V: TRBV6-6
CDR3: CASSYSPGGMNTEAFF
DNA: TGTGCCAGCAGTTACTCCCCAGGGGGGATGAACACTGAAGCTTTCTTT

D: NA
J: TRBJ1-2
size: NA
V: TRBV3-1
CDR3: CASSQLGPDGYTF
DNA: TGTGCCAGCAGCCAACTCGGGCCAGATGGCTACACCTTC

D: NA
J: TRBJ1-2
size: NA
V: TRBV6-5
CDR3: CASSRKRDTFNYGYTF
DNA: TGTGCCAGCAGCAGAAAACGGGACACGTTTAACTATGGCTACACCTTC

D: NA
J: TRBJ2-7
size: few
V: TRBV5-1
CDR3: CASSLADGGSYNEQYF
DNA: TGTGCCAGCAGCTTAGCGGATGGGGGCTCCTACAATGAGCAGTACTTC